Listed below are T cell receptor beta chains from one sample, sequenced in a study of blood T cells in healthy people across ages. Each CDR3 protein gets one entry after TCRdb re-called the 5' RACE reads with MiXCR. The table includes approximately 490,000 distinct CDR3 sequences, more than 20% detected once. These records were also assigned to another study, of T cells of mothers and their children.

Sequences were obtained from blood. The receptor source for this set is a boy younger than 18 in good health. Each CDR3 is given with its conserved first and last residue. D genes are given only for firm matches. Rows may omit the clone size; those that give it use once, few, many or a size class.

j_call | v_call | clone_size | d_call | cdr3_aa | cdr3_nt
TRBJ2-7 | TRBV7-9 | NA | NA | CASSLVDGPNEQYF | TGTGCCAGCAGCTTAGTGGACGGTCCGAACGAGCAGTACTTC
TRBJ2-5 | TRBV10-3 | few | TRBD1 | CAISDPGTGAEETQYF | TGTGCCATCAGTGATCCCGGGACAGGGGCCGAAGAGACCCAGTACTTC
TRBJ1-2 | TRBV7-3 | few | NA | CASSNTGGRLYGYTF | TGTGCCAGCAGCAATACGGGGGGACGACTCTATGGCTACACCTTC
TRBJ2-5 | TRBV12-3/TRBV12-4 | few | NA | CASSFGSLQETQYF | TGTGCCAGCAGTTTTGGCAGCCTCCAAGAGACCCAGTACTTC
TRBJ2-3 | TRBV10-3 | once | NA | CAISGAGDTQYF | TGTGCCATCAGTGGGGCAGGAGATACGCAGTATTTT
TRBJ2-7 | TRBV28 | NA | TRBD1 | CASSSHRTGVGEQYF | TGTGCCAGCAGTTCTCACCGGACAGGGGTCGGCGAGCAGTACTTC
TRBJ2-7 | TRBV5-4 | NA | TRBD1 | CASSPGRGRVTYEQYF | TGTGCCAGCAGCCCCGGCAGGGGGCGAGTAACCTACGAGCAGTACTTC
TRBJ2-5 | TRBV4-3 | NA | TRBD2 | CASSQDYAGVNRRTQYF | TGCGCCAGCAGCCAAGATTACGCGGGAGTCAACCGGCGGACCCAGTACTTC
TRBJ2-4 | TRBV11-2 | NA | NA | CASSLFSSEGIQYF | TGTGCCAGCAGCCTGTTCAGCTCGGAGGGCATTCAGTACTTC
TRBJ2-1 | TRBV6-1 | NA | NA | CASSEVKQGVAGWVVDNEQFF | TGTGCCAGCAGTGAAGTTAAACAGGGTGTCGCGGGATGGGTGGTCGACAATGAGCAGTTCTTC
TRBJ2-2 | TRBV25-1 | NA | NA | CASSIRGNLNTGELFF | TGTGCCAGCAGTATAAGAGGAAACCTGAACACCGGGGAGCTGTTTTTT
TRBJ2-1 | TRBV7-2 | many | NA | CASSLASGESYNEQFF | TGTGCCAGCAGCTTAGCGTCGGGAGAGTCCTACAATGAGCAGTTCTTC
TRBJ2-1 | TRBV20-1 | NA | TRBD2 | CSAPTSGGGNEQFF | TGCAGTGCCCCGACTAGCGGGGGGGGTAATGAGCAGTTCTTC
TRBJ2-1 | TRBV7-9 | NA | NA | CASSPRSPYNEQFF | TGTGCCAGCAGCCCGAGAAGCCCCTACAATGAGCAGTTCTTC
TRBJ2-5 | TRBV24-1 | few | NA | CATSDSRKETQYF | TGTGCCACCAGTGATTCCCGGAAAGAGACCCAGTACTTC
TRBJ2-5 | TRBV7-7 | many | TRBD1 | CASSLTGVRTQYF | TGTGCTAGCAGCTTAACAGGGGTGCGGACCCAGTACTTC
TRBJ2-5 | TRBV9 | NA | TRBD2 | CASSSPGTSGGHQETQYF | TGTGCCAGCAGCTCCCCCGGGACTAGCGGGGGCCACCAAGAGACCCAGTACTTC
TRBJ2-7 | TRBV4-2 | few | NA | CASSQVWRLGFYEQYF | TGTGCCAGCAGCCAAGTATGGCGATTAGGGTTCTACGAGCAGTACTTC
TRBJ1-4 | TRBV5-4 | NA | NA | CASSPGQETGEKLFF | TGTGCCAGCAGCCCGGGACAAGAGACAGGAGAAAAACTGTTTTTT
TRBJ2-7 | TRBV7-2 | few | NA | CASSPQGYSYEQYF | TGTGCCAGCAGCCCTCAAGGTTACTCCTACGAGCAGTACTTC
TRBJ2-7 | TRBV20-1 | many | NA | CSARDIGWLRKEQYF | TGCAGTGCTAGAGATATTGGGTGGCTTAGGAAAGAGCAGTACTTC
TRBJ2-2 | TRBV5-1 | few | NA | CASSPHRVDTGELFF | TGCGCCAGCAGCCCTCACAGGGTTGACACCGGGGAGCTGTTTTTT
TRBJ2-7 | TRBV5-5 | many | NA | CASSLASGAYEQYF | TGTGCCAGCAGCTTGGCCTCAGGGGCGTACGAGCAGTACTTC
TRBJ1-1 | TRBV11-2 | few | NA | CASSLTSGDNTEAFF | TGTGCCAGCAGCTTAACTTCCGGGGACAACACTGAAGCTTTCTTT
TRBJ2-2 | TRBV7-9 | few | NA | CASRCRAVNTGELFF | TGTGCCAGCAGGTGCCGGGCGGTGAACACCGGGGAGCTGTTTTTT
TRBJ2-2 | TRBV7-8 | NA | NA | CASSLVGHPRATGELFF | TGTGCCAGCAGCTTAGTAGGACACCCGAGGGCCACCGGGGAGCTGTTTTTT
TRBJ1-5 | TRBV24-1 | NA | NA | CATSDIAQPQHF | TGTGCCACCAGTGATATAGCGCAGCCCCAGCATTTT
TRBJ2-1 | TRBV27 | NA | TRBD2 | CASSPTPWGGGARNEQFF | TGTGCCAGCAGTCCAACCCCCTGGGGCGGGGGGGCCCGCAATGAGCAGTTCTTC
TRBJ2-2 | TRBV27 | NA | TRBD1 | CASSLGIGTGAGELFF | TGTGCCAGCAGTTTAGGAATCGGGACAGGGGCCGGGGAGCTGTTTTTT
TRBJ2-1 | TRBV2 | many | TRBD1 | CASSAGTEKFYEQFF | TGTGCCAGCAGTGCCGGGACAGAAAAGTTCTATGAGCAGTTCTTC
TRBJ1-5 | TRBV15 | NA | NA | CATSRDGTYNQPQHF | TGTGCCACCAGCAGAGACGGCACCTACAATCAGCCCCAGCATTTT
TRBJ2-5 | TRBV4-2 | NA | TRBD1 | CASSQDTGGVETQYF | TGTGCCAGCAGCCAAGATACAGGGGGCGTAGAGACCCAGTACTTC
TRBJ2-1 | TRBV20-1 | NA | NA | CSARDMGDEQFF | TGCAGTGCTAGAGATATGGGCGATGAGCAGTTCTTC